This TCR beta chain comes out of a study of Ad26.COV2.S vaccination and SARS-CoV-2 variants. This clone appeared once. Regarding treatment: 15 to 20 received Ad26.COV2.S at low or high dose, single or two shots; about 5 received placebo; per-sample allocation not given. On day 63 after the first injection, vaccine and placebo recipients gave samples. Germline V gene data show CDR1 as MNHEY and CDR2 as SVGAGI. The CDR3 extends over 12 amino acids. Trimming removed 8 bases at V and 6 bases at J, with 10 bases between. Data came from immunoSEQ multiplex PCR; TCRdb stores just in-frame clones and leaves some out. The top ten clones hold 3.6% of a sample with approximately 420,000 clones, around 87% of them seen once.

This chain joins TRBV6-5 and TRBJ1-4; D perhaps matches TRBD1 (5 bases). Here the sequenced sample was peripheral blood, taken in a trial of Ad26.COV2.S vaccine versus placebo. This clonotype originated in a person aged 18-65 years who received the Ad26.COV2.S COVID-19 vaccine or a placebo. The CDR3 nucleotides read TGTGCCAGCCGGGACGTTGATGAAAAACTGTTTTTT. Its protein product is CASRDVDEKLFF.